The next 15 T cell receptor beta chains were all read from a single sample in a study of identifying expanded T cells in peripheral blood. Sequenced by immunoSEQ multiplex PCR; TCRdb stores in-frame clones only, minus some. In the table there are some 78,000 clones, 80% to 90% of which are singletons. Material: blood. The receptors stem from a person between 18 and 69 years old in good health.

V gene TRBV9 combines with J gene TRBJ2-4; perhaps TRBD1 as D (6 bases). The CDR3 loop spans 15 amino acids. CDR1 and CDR2 (germline): SGDLS, YYNGEE. V was clipped by 2 bases and J by 9 bases, with 18 bases between them. In DNA form, the CDR3 reads TGTGCCAGCAGCGTTGGGGGCGGACAGAGTAGCATTCAGTACTTC. It translates to CASSVGGGQSSIQYF.

With respect to this clone: Other nucleotide sequences from this sample produce the same CDR3. V usage is TRBV28 and J usage is TRBJ2-1; D gene ambiguous. V shed 2 bases and J shed 4 bases, with 6 bases lying between them. Germline lookup yields CDR1 MDHEN and CDR2 SYDVKM. This CDR3 region has 13 residues. Written as DNA, the CDR3 is TGTGCCAGCAGTTTAGGGGTTTACAATGAGCAGTTCTTC. As protein: CASSLGVYNEQFF.

The rearrangement links TRBV7-2 to TRBJ2-7, with 12 bases matching TRBD2. The CDR3 contains 14 residues. V trimming: 4 bases; J trimming: 9 bases; junction bases outside the gene matches: 7. CDR1 and CDR2 from the germline V gene are SGHTA and FQGNSA. The CDR3 reads CASSSRLAGEVQYF. CDR3 nucleotide sequence: TGTGCCAGCAGCTCTCGACTAGCGGGAGAGGTGCAGTACTTC.

The chain has TRBV7-9 and TRBJ1-5, with a weak D call TRBD1 (6 bases). Trimming left V 5 bases short and J 4 bases short, with 12 bases between. CDR1 is SEHNR, CDR2 FQNEAQ, per germline (reference sequence). This CDR3 comprises 14 residues. CDR3 region: CASSQGGGNQPQHF. The CDR3, as DNA: TGTGCCAGCAGCCAAGGGGGGGGAAATCAGCCCCAGCATTTT.

This chain uses TRBV29-1 with TRBJ2-4, with TRBD1 matching over 7 bases. J lost 9 bases, V lost 4 bases, and 9 bases had no gene match. The CDR3 sequence is 13 residues long. Germline V CDR1 and CDR2: SQVTM, ANQGSEA. The DNA of the CDR3 is TGCAGCGTTGTGGTAGGGGGCGCTTTCATTCAGTACTTC. Translated, it gives CSVVVGGAFIQYF.

The chain links TRBV5-4 to TRBJ2-3; 10 bases agree with TRBD1. V shed 3 bases and J 0 bases; nucleotides not matched to a gene: 1. The germline V gene encodes CDR1 SGHNT and CDR2 YYREEE (reference sequence). The CDR3 is 15 residues long. CDR3 DNA sequence: TGTGCCAGCAGCTCGGGACAGGGGAGCACAGATACGCAGTATTTT. It yields the protein CASSSGQGSTDTQYF. Variable domain in full (rest from reference TRBV5-4 and TRBJ2-3): ETGVTQSPTHLIKTRGQQVTLRCSSQSGHNTVSWYQQALGQGPQFIFQYYREEENGRGNFPPRFSGLQFPNYSSELNVNALELDDSALYLCASSSGQGSTDTQYFGPGTRLTVL.

This clone was seen at least ten times. V usage is TRBV5-1 and J usage is TRBJ2-2; D possibly corresponds to TRBD2 (5 bases). The germline V gene has CDR1 SGHRS and CDR2 YFSETQ. The CDR3 has 16 residues. The V end was cut by 0 bases, the J end by 4 bases, with 13 bases between. CDR3 in amino acids: CASSLAPGSGTGELFF. CDR3 sequence (DNA): TGCGCCAGCAGCTTGGCGCCGGGATCGGGCACCGGGGAGCTGTTTTTT.

The chain uses TRBV2 and TRBJ2-2, with unresolved D. V was pared by 2 bases and J by 6 bases, with 22 bases between. CDR1 SNHLY and CDR2 FYNNEI come from the germline V gene. The CDR3 length is 18 residues. CDR3 bases: TGTGCCAGCAGTGAATTTCTAGACCTCCTAAATGGGGCCGGGGAGCTGTTTTTT. Protein sequence: CASSEFLDLLNGAGELFF.

The chain combines TRBV5-6 with TRBJ2-7; D is unclear. Trimming stripped 6 bases from V and 0 bases from J, with 10 bases between. The CDR3 extends over 13 amino acids. CDR1 and CDR2 (germline): SGHDT, YYEEEE. The CDR3: CASTWGTSYEQYF. CDR3 DNA sequence: TGTGCCAGCACCTGGGGAACCTCCTACGAGCAGTACTTC.

J is TRBJ2-3 and V is TRBV5-5; TRBD2 might be the D (5 bases). CDR1 SGHKS and CDR2 YYEKEE come from the germline V gene (reference sequence). This CDR3 has 14 amino acids. V dropped 0 bases and J dropped 5 bases, with 10 bases sitting between them. CDR3 loop: CASSLGPSRDTQYF. The DNA of the CDR3 is TGTGCCAGCAGCTTGGGGCCTAGCCGAGATACGCAGTATTTT.

The J gene is TRBJ2-7, the V gene TRBV6-5; D perhaps matches TRBD2 (5 bases). This CDR3 region has 15 residues. Trimming removed 6 bases from V and 9 bases from J, with 24 bases in between. CDR1 and CDR2 from the germline V gene are MNHEY and SVGAGI. The CDR3 here is CASRPDYGLYDGQYF. CDR3 sequence (DNA): TGTGCCAGCAGACCCGACTACGGGCTCTACGATGGGCAGTACTTC.

CDR3 DNA sequence: TGTGCCAGCAGCGTGACCGGTTCAATTGGGTTGAACACTGAAGCTTTCTTT. Its protein product is CASSVTGSIGLNTEAFF. This sequence joins TRBV7-3 and TRBJ1-1, with D unclear. Germline-derived CDR1 and CDR2 are SGHTA and FQGTGA. The CDR3 consists of 17 residues. Trimming left V 5 bases short and J 0 bases short, with 19 bases between.

The chain has TRBV6-5 and TRBJ1-2; 7 nucleotides match TRBD1. Per the germline V gene, CDR1 is MNHEY and CDR2 is SVGAGI. V was clipped by 6 bases and J by 5 bases; unmatched bases: 12. This CDR3 spans 15 amino acids. The DNA for the CDR3 is TGTGCCAGCAGCGGAGGACAGGCCTTACCTTATGGCTACACCTTC. It yields the protein CASSGGQALPYGYTF.

CDR3 sequence: CASSTGLVHNEQFF. CDR3 DNA: TGTGCCAGCAGCACAGGGCTGGTCCACAATGAGCAGTTCTTC. This sequence joins TRBV9 and TRBJ2-1; possible D gene TRBD1, 6 bases. Trimming took off 4 bases at V and 5 bases at J, with 13 bases between the two ends. Germline CDR1 is SGDLS and CDR2 is YYNGEE. The CDR3 length is 14 residues.

The chain carries TRBV6-6 and TRBJ2-5, with 8 bases fitting TRBD1. Per the germline V gene, CDR1 is MNHNY and CDR2 is SVGAGI (reference sequence). V shed 2 bases, J shed 4 bases, and the junction held 6 bases outside the gene matches. This CDR3 has 15 amino acids. The CDR3: CASSYTRQGRETQYF. CDR3 coding DNA: TGTGCCAGCAGTTACACGAGACAGGGGAGAGAGACCCAGTACTTC.